The rows below give T cell receptor beta chains drawn from one sample of a study of monozygotic twins with inflammatory bowel disease. One entry per CDR3 protein, without DNA, is what TCRdb gives after re-calling the 5' RACE reads. This repertoire comprises about 330,000 distinct CDR3 sequences; its ten largest clones make up around 2%. The sample taken for sequencing was blood. The source is a human donor with ulcerative colitis or Crohn's disease, or a healthy co-twin of an affected twin (not recorded which). Each CDR3 is given with its conserved first and last residue.

J gene | CDR3 length | V gene | CDR3 protein
TRBJ2-7 | 13 | TRBV19 | CASTAREGLEQYF
TRBJ1-2 | 18 | TRBV5-1 | CASSLGRQTRSSNYGYTF
TRBJ2-7 | 15 | TRBV5-5 | CASSLVAGQGYEQYF
TRBJ2-7 | 11 | TRBV6-5 | CASSYRGEQYF
TRBJ2-2 | 15 | TRBV12-3/TRBV12-4 | CASTTGQGNTGELFF
TRBJ2-1 | 15 | TRBV5-1 | CASSPTGGSYNEQFF
TRBJ2-3 | 15 | TRBV5-1 | CASSLWGERADTQYF
TRBJ1-3 | 16 | TRBV5-1 | CASSSMTGGNGNTIYF
TRBJ2-7 | 14 | TRBV5-1 | CASSLELASYEQYF
TRBJ2-3 | 14 | TRBV7-9 | CASSLADGRDTQYF
TRBJ2-3 | 17 | TRBV4-3 | CASSQDPLGRGVDTQYF
TRBJ2-5 | 15 | TRBV7-8 | CASSLGRSQQETQYF
TRBJ1-6 | 15 | TRBV5-1 | CASSLVGTENSPLHF
TRBJ1-3 | 13 | TRBV5-1 | CASADVGGNTIYF
TRBJ1-2 | 14 | TRBV7-2 | CASSLGGTAHGYTF
TRBJ1-1 | 14 | TRBV5-1 | CASSPSALNTEAFF